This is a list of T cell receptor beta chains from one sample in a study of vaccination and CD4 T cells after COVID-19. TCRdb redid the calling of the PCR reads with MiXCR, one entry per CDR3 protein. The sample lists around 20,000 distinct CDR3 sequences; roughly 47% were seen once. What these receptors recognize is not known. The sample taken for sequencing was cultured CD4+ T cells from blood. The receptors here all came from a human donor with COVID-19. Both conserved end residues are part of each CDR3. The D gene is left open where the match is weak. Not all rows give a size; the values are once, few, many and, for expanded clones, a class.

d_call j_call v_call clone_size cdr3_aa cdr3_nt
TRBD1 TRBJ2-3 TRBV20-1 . CSARDDRAHTDTQYF TGCAGTGCTAGGGACGACAGGGCGCACACAGATACGCAGTATTTT
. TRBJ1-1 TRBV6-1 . CASTTIMNTEAFF TGTGCCAGCACTACTATTATGAACACTGAAGCTTTCTTT
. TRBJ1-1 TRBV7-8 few CASSLTDMNTEAFF TGTGCCAGCAGCTTAACCGATATGAACACTGAAGCTTTCTTT
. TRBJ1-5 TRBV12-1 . CASSFIRTGEPSNQPQHF TGTGCCAGCAGCTTTATCAGGACGGGGGAACCTAGCAATCAGCCCCAGCATTTT
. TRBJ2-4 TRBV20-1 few CSAVERLLAKNIQYF TGCAGTGCTGTCGAGCGGTTGCTAGCCAAAAACATTCAGTACTTC
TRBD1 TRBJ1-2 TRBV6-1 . CASTPTGGTGVYGYTF TGTGCCAGCACCCCAACCGGCGGGACAGGGGTTTATGGCTACACCTTC
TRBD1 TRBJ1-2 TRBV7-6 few CASSLTGAIDGYTF TGTGCCAGCAGCCTGACAGGGGCCATCGATGGCTACACCTTC
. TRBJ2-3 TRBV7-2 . CASSLRGPDTQYF TGTGCCAGCAGCTTAAGGGGCCCAGATACGCAGTATTTT
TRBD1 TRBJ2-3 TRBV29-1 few CSVGTGPTEGTQYF TGCAGCGTTGGGACAGGCCCAACCGAGGGTACGCAGTATTTT
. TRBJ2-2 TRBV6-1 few CASSDLRGKGTVGGELFF TGTGCCAGCAGCGATCTCCGGGGGAAGGGAACTGTCGGCGGGGAGCTGTTTTTT
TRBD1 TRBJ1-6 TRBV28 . CASRGQNHNSPLHF TGTGCCAGCAGGGGACAGAACCATAATTCACCCCTCCACTTT
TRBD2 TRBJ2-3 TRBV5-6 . CASSVGGRDTQYF TGTGCCAGCAGCGTCGGGGGGAGGGATACGCAGTATTTT
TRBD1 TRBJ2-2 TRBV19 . CASSIDRGAGELFF TGTGCCAGTAGTATCGACAGGGGGGCCGGGGAGCTGTTTTTT
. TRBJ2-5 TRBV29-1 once CSVTYRDGAQETQYF TGCAGCGTAACTTATCGGGACGGGGCTCAAGAGACCCAGTACTTC
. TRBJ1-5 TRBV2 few CASSEGGSQPQHF TGTGCCAGCAGTGAGGGGGGCAGTCAGCCCCAGCATTTT
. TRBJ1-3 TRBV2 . CASSEAGGNTIYF TGTGCCAGCAGTGAAGCGGGGGGCAACACCATATATTTT
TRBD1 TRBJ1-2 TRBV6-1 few CASSEGGQFNYGYTF TGTGCCAGCAGTGAAGGGGGACAGTTTAACTATGGCTACACCTTC
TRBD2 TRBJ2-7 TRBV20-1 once CSANPGGARGYEQYF TGCAGTGCTAATCCGGGGGGGGCCAGAGGCTACGAGCAGTACTTC